What follows are 20 T cell receptor beta chains derived from one specimen sequenced in a study of T cell clonotyping in hematopoietic cell transplantation. Time point described: recipient sample about 28 days before transplant, after cytoreduction. Produced via immunoSEQ multiplex PCR; TCRdb's table is partial and in-frame only. The sample holds tens of thousands of clones; about nine tenths are singletons and the top ten take just under 6%. The source was peripheral blood mononuclear cells, collected before stem cell transplant. All receptors come from a man aged 55 to 70 with biphenotypic leukemia. Some clones in this sample may be carry-over from other donors' samples.

The chain has TRBV5-1 and TRBJ2-7; a possible D gene is TRBD2 (6 bases). Germline V lookup: CDR1 SGHRS, CDR2 YFSETQ. Trimming pared 5 bases from V and 0 bases from J, leaving 15 bases between. CDR3 length: 15 residues. For the CDR3, the DNA is TGCGCCAGCAGTCCGGGGGACGGTAGCTCCTACGAGCAGTACTTC. Translation gives CASSPGDGSSYEQYF.

This clone appeared a single time. J is TRBJ2-5 and V is TRBV10-1; 7 positions match TRBD2. Germline V gene sequence: CDR1 WNHNN, CDR2 SYGVQD (reference sequence). Trimming cost V 3 bases and J 4 bases; bases outside gene matches: 8. The CDR3 consists of 15 residues. The CDR3, as DNA: TGCGCCAGCAGTGACGGGGGGATACCGAGAGAGACCCAGTACTTC. Translating it yields CASSDGGIPRETQYF.

This chain joins TRBV5-1 and TRBJ2-3; 7 positions agree with TRBD2. V lost 0 bases to trimming and J lost 0 bases; unmatched junction nucleotides: 13. CDR3 length: 19 amino acids. Germline V CDR1 and CDR2: SGHRS, YFSETQ. The CDR3 region has the DNA TGCGCCAGCAGCTTGGAGTTTATTAGCGGGTTCTCTAGCACAGATACGCAGTATTTT. Translation gives CASSLEFISGFSSTDTQYF.

The V call is TRBV9, the J call TRBJ2-2, with no clear D. CDR3 length: 13 residues. In germline, CDR1 is SGDLS, CDR2 YYNGEE. Trimming pared 0 bases from V and 6 bases from J, leaving 6 bases between. As DNA, the CDR3 is TGTGCCAGCAGCGTAGTTGGGGCCGGGGAGCTGTTTTTT. This gives the protein CASSVVGAGELFF.

The chain combines TRBV7-8 with TRBJ2-1, with 14 nucleotides matching TRBD2. The CDR3 length is 15 residues. Trimming took 1 base from V and 7 from J; bases not matched to a gene: 0. The germline V gene has CDR1 SGHVS and CDR2 FQNEAQ. The CDR3 sequence: CASSLGTSGGNEQFF. In DNA, the CDR3 is TGTGCCAGCAGCTTAGGGACTAGCGGGGGGAATGAGCAGTTCTTC.

This chain uses TRBV2 with TRBJ2-3; 9 bases line up with TRBD2. With 7 bases clipped from V and 1 base from J, the junction kept 6 bases outside the gene matches. The CDR3 consists of 15 residues. CDR1 and CDR2 (germline): SNHLY, FYNNEI. The chain's CDR3 is CASKRASGGTDTQYF. In DNA, the CDR3 is TGTGCCAGCAAACGGGCTAGCGGGGGCACAGATACGCAGTATTTT.

Notes on this clone: One junction end disagrees with the germline gene, perhaps due to a read error. The chain uses TRBV20-1 and TRBJ1-1; D possibly corresponds to TRBD1 (5 bases). Germline V gives CDR1 DFQATT, CDR2 SNEGSKA (reference sequence). This CDR3 comprises 11 residues. The CDR3 loop is CSATRDDSPKF. The DNA of the CDR3 is TGCAGTGCTACCAGGGACGACTCGCCGAAGTTT.

The gene calls are TRBV7-3 and TRBJ2-2; D is unclear. The V and J ends lost 0 bases and 4 bases respectively, with 9 bases between them. Germline V gene lookup returns CDR1 SGHTA and CDR2 FQGTGA. The CDR3 has 15 residues. CDR3 in amino acids: CASSLTHSLTGELFF. The CDR3 bases are TGTGCCAGCAGCTTAACCCATTCACTCACCGGGGAGCTGTTTTTT.

The chain uses TRBV30 and TRBJ1-3; tentative D call: TRBD1 (6 bases). V gave up 0 bases and J gave up 7 bases, with 10 bases separating them. This CDR3 region has 13 residues. In germline, CDR1 is GTSNPN, CDR2 SVGIG (reference sequence). CDR3 residues: CAWSVTGANTIYF. CDR3 in DNA: TGTGCCTGGAGTGTTACGGGGGCGAACACCATATATTTT.

The chain joins TRBV6-1 to TRBJ1-2; D is unclear. The CDR3 sequence is 14 residues long. Germline values: CDR1 MNHNS, CDR2 SASEGT. V gave up 1 base and J gave up 0 bases, with 6 bases separating them. The CDR3 loop is CASSEVATNYGYTF. The CDR3 coding sequence is TGTGCCAGCAGTGAAGTGGCAACTAACTATGGCTACACCTTC.

The rearrangement uses TRBV6-1 and TRBJ2-7; weak D call: TRBD2 (5 bases). This CDR3 spans 10 amino acids. Trimming cost V 8 bases and J 3 bases, with 5 bases left between them. From germline, CDR1 is MNHNS and CDR2 SASEGT. For the CDR3, the DNA is TGTGCCAGCCGGGACTACGAGCAGTACTTC. It is translated as CASRDYEQYF.

The chain couples TRBV6-1 to TRBJ2-7; 7 bases match TRBD1. This CDR3 is 13 amino acids long. The ends lost 9 bases at V and 2 bases at J; junction bases unmatched: 7. CDR1 MNHNS and CDR2 SASEGT come from the germline V gene. The CDR3 region is CARVRDSPYEQYF. As DNA, the CDR3 is TGTGCCAGGGTCAGGGACAGTCCCTACGAGCAGTACTTC.

The chain employs TRBV28 and TRBJ2-3, with D perhaps TRBD2 (6 bases). The V gene's germline CDR1 is MDHEN and CDR2 SYDVKM. The V end lost 5 bases, the J end lost 2 bases, and 11 bases lay between the germline ends. The CDR3 covers 14 residues. CDR3 in amino acids: CASSRRALTDTQYF. The CDR3 nucleotides read TGTGCCAGCAGTCGGAGGGCTCTCACAGATACGCAGTATTTT. The entire variable domain, with the rest obtained from reference TRBV28 and TRBJ2-3, is as follows: DVKVTQSSRYLVKRTGEKVFLECVQDMDHENMFWYRQDPGLGLRLIYFSYDVKMKEKGDIPEGYSVSREKKERFSLILESASTNQTSMYLCASSRRALTDTQYFGPGTRLTVL.

The chain employs TRBV10-3 and TRBJ1-4, with unresolved D. This CDR3 comprises 15 residues. The V end was cut by 3 bases, the J end by 0 bases, with 8 bases between. Germline V gene sequence: CDR1 ENHRY, CDR2 SYGVKD. The CDR3 reads CAISEGRTTNEKLFF. CDR3 in DNA: TGTGCCATCAGTGAAGGGAGAACAACTAATGAAAAACTGTTTTTT.

CDR3 DNA sequence: TGTGCCAGCAGTAACCCACGGTCCTACGAGCAGTACTTC. This translates into CASSNPRSYEQYF. V usage is TRBV6-1 and J usage is TRBJ2-7; D gene ambiguous. CDR1 and CDR2 (germline): MNHNS, SASEGT. Trimming shortened V by 5 bases and J by 1 base, and 9 bases separated the two germline ends. The length of the CDR3 is 13 residues.

The rearrangement links TRBV7-8 to TRBJ2-7, with 9 bases lining up with TRBD2. V was clipped by 5 bases and J by 4 bases; unmatched bases: 12. Germline CDR1 is SGHVS and CDR2 is FQNEAQ. This CDR3 contains 16 residues. The CDR3 DNA reads as TGTGCCAGCAGCCCGTTCGGTCTAGCGGGACAATACGAGCAGTACTTC. It specifies CASSPFGLAGQYEQYF.

V is TRBV30 and J is TRBJ2-5; no reliable D call. CDR3 length: 13 amino acids. Trimming left V 0 bases short and J 5 bases short, with 10 bases between. CDR1 and CDR2 (germline): GTSNPN, SVGIG (reference sequence). The CDR3 loop is CAWSVLGVETQYF. Here the CDR3 DNA reads TGTGCCTGGAGTGTACTTGGCGTGGAGACCCAGTACTTC.

This chain links TRBV9 with TRBJ2-3; 14 nucleotides match TRBD2. The V and J ends lost 3 bases and 2 bases, in that order; junction bases with no gene match: 8. There are 18 residues in the CDR3. CDR1 SGDLS and CDR2 YYNGEE come from the germline V gene. Here the CDR3 reads CASSGSGLAGDSTDTQYF. The CDR3 nucleotides read TGTGCCAGCAGCGGATCGGGACTAGCGGGGGACTCCACAGATACGCAGTATTTT.

The table lists this clone with a count of one. The V call is TRBV6-1, the J call TRBJ2-2; TRBD1 might be the D (5 bases). Looked up from germline, CDR1 is MNHNS and CDR2 is SASEGT. Trimming shortened V by 5 bases and J by 3 bases, and 13 bases separated the two germline ends. CDR3 length: 15 residues. The CDR3 spells CASSLGALDTGELFF. The CDR3 nucleotides read TGTGCCAGCAGTCTAGGGGCCTTGGACACCGGGGAGCTGTTTTTT.

This chain links TRBV27 with TRBJ1-1, with D uncertain. V lost 2 bases, J lost 3 bases, and 10 bases lay in between. Germline V gene sequence: CDR1 MNHEY, CDR2 SMNVEV (reference sequence). The CDR3 spans 14 residues. The CDR3 sequence is CASSLLRQHTEAFF. As DNA, the CDR3 is TGTGCCAGCAGTTTACTTCGACAACACACTGAAGCTTTCTTT.